The T cell receptor beta chain under discussion was sequenced for a study of identical twins. This CDR3 is built from 16 residues. V lost 2 bases to trimming and J lost 0 bases, with 13 bases between them. TCRdb independently ran MiXCR on the 5' RACE reads; one entry per CDR3 protein. Here the sample spans about 520,000 distinct CDR3 sequences, approximately 22% being singletons. This clonotype has only a few counts. A further study also used this sample, focusing on T cells expressing NK-cell markers. That study adds: Obtained from sorted CD3+CD56+NKG2C+, CD3+CD56+NKG2C- and CD3+CD56-NKG2C+ T cells were the TCR beta repertoires. Sequencing covered eight donors, seven HCMV-seropositive and one seronegative. It is unclear if expanded NKG2C-expressing clones target HCMV antigens.

The receptor's source is a woman in her late teens or twenties in good health. The chain combines TRBV12-3 or TRBV12-4 with TRBJ1-1; D is ambiguous. The sequenced material came from CD4+ T cells sorted from blood. This CDR3 is CASSLRASQLNTEAFF. The CDR3 DNA reads as TGTGCCAGCAGTTTAAGGGCTTCACAATTGAACACTGAAGCTTTCTTT.